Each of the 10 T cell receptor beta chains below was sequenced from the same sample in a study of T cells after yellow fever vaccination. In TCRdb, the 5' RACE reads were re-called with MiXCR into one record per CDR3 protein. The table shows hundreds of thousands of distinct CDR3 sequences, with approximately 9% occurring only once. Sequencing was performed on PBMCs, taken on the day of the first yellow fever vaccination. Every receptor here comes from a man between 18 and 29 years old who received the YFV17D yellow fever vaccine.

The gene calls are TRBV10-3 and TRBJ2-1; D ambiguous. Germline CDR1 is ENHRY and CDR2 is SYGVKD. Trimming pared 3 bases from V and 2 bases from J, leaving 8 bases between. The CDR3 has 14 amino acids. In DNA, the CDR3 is TGTGCCATCAGTGAAATTGGACCCTACAATGAGCAGTTCTTC. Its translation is CAISEIGPYNEQFF.

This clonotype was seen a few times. CDR3 nucleotides: TGTGCCAGCAGCTTGATAACAGGGAGAGGCAACATTCAGTACTTC. This translates into CASSLITGRGNIQYF. The chain links TRBV7-2 to TRBJ2-4; TRBD1 might be the D (6 bases). Germline CDR1 is SGHTA and CDR2 is FQGNSA. V was trimmed by 3 bases and J by 7 bases, leaving 16 bases between them. The CDR3 covers 15 residues.

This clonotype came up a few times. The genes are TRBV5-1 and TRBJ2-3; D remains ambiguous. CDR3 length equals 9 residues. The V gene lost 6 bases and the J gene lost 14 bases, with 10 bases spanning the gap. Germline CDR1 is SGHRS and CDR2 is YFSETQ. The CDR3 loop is CASIFGAYF. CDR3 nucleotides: TGCGCCAGCATCTTCGGAGCGTATTTT.

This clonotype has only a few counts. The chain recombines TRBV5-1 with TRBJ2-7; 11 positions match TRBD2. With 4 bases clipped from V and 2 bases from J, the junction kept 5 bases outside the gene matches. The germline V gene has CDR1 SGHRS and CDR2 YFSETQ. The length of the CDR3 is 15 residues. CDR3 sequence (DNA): TGCGCCAGCAGCCAGACTAGCGGGGTGACCTACGAGCAGTACTTC. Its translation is CASSQTSGVTYEQYF.

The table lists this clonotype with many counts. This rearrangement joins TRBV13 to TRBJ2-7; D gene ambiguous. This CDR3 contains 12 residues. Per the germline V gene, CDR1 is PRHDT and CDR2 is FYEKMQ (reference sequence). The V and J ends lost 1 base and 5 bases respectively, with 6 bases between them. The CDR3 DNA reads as TGTGCCAGCAGCTTAGTTGGGAACGAGCAGTACTTC. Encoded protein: CASSLVGNEQYF.

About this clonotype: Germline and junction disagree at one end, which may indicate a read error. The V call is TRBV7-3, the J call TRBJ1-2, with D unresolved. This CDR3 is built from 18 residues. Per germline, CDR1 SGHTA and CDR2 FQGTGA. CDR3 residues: CTSTPPGNGSQETYGYTF. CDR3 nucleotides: TGTACCAGCACCCCCCCAGGTAATGGATCCCAGGAGACCTATGGCTACACCTTC.

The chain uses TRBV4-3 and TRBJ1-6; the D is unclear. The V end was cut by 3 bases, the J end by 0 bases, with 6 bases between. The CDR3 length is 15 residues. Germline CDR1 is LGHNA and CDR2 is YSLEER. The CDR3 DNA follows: TGCGCCAGCAGCCACGGTAGCTCCTATAATTCACCCCTCCACTTT. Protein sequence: CASSHGSSYNSPLHF.

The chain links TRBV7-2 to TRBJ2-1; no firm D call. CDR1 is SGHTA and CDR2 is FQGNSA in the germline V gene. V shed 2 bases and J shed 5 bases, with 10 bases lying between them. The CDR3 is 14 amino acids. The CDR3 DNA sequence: TGTGCCAGCAGCTTAAACCCAGCTAACAATGAGCAGTTCTTC. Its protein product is CASSLNPANNEQFF. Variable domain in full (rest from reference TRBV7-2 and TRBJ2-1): GAGVSQSPSNKVTEKGKDVELRCDPISGHTALYWYRQSLGQGLEFLIYFQGNSAPDKSGLPSDRFSAERTGGSVSTLTIQRTQQEDSAVYLCASSLNPANNEQFFGPGTRLTVL.

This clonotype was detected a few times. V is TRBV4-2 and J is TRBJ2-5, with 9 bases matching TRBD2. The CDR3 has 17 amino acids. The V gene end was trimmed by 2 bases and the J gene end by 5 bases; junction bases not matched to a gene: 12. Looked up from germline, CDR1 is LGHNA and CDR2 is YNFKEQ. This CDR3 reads CASSQQAGGHSGETQYF. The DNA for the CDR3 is TGTGCCAGCAGCCAACAAGCGGGGGGCCACTCTGGCGAGACCCAGTACTTC.

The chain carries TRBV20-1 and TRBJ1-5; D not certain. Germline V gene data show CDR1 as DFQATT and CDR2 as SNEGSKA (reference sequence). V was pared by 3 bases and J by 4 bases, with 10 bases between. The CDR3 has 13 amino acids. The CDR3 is CSAREQYNQPQHF. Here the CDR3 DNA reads TGCAGTGCTAGGGAACAGTATAATCAGCCCCAGCATTTT.